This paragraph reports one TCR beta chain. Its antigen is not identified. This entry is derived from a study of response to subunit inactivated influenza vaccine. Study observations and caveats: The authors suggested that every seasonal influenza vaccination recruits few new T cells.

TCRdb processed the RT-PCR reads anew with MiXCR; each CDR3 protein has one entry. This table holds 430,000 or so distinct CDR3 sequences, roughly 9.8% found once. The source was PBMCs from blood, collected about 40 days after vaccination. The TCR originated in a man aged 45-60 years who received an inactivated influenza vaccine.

The CDR3 sequence: CSGRAGGSDTQYF. The CDR3 DNA follows: TGCAGCGGGCGGGCGGGAGGATCGGATACGCAGTATTTT. The chain carries TRBV29-1 and TRBJ2-3; 8 positions agree with TRBD2. V lost 7 bases to trimming and J lost 6 bases; unmatched junction nucleotides: 9. CDR3 length: 13 residues. Germline V gene lookup returns CDR1 SQVTM and CDR2 ANQGSEA.